These T cell receptor beta chains were read from a single sample in a study of beta chain features in type 1 diabetes. The protocol was immunoSEQ multiplex PCR, while the TCRdb copy is restricted to in-frame clones and leaves out a portion. The sample contains approximately 140,000 clones, 9% to 10% of which appear only once. The specimen was central memory CD4+ T cells from blood. These receptors all come from a middle-aged woman in good health. CDR3s include the opening cysteine and the closing phenylalanine or tryptophan. The order of the fields is J gene, V gene, clone size, D gene, CDR3 protein, CDR3 DNA. D genes are given only for firm matches. Clone size is shown for a subset of rows, as once, few, many or a class of expanded clone.

TRBJ1-4,TRBV4-3,few,-,CASSQDMGRADEKLFF,TGCGCCAGCAGCCAAGATATGGGCAGGGCGGATGAAAAACTGTTTTTT
TRBJ1-1,TRBV15,many,-,CATSRRVHDLEGAFF,TGTGCCACCAGCAGGCGGGTTCACGACCTGGAGGGGGCTTTCTTT
TRBJ1-2,TRBV5-1,few,-,CASSLDTVNYGYTF,TGCGCCAGCAGCTTGGATACAGTTAACTATGGCTACACCTTC
TRBJ1-5,TRBV19,once,TRBD1,CASRERDRESQPQHF,TGTGCCAGTAGGGAGCGCGACAGGGAGAGTCAGCCCCAGCATTTT
TRBJ2-3,TRBV18,-,TRBD2,CASSPPSGGLTDTQYF,TGTGCCAGCTCACCGCCAAGCGGGGGGCTCACAGATACGCAGTATTTT
TRBJ1-2,TRBV2,-,TRBD1,CASTDDRGYGYTF,TGTGCCAGCACTGATGACAGGGGGTATGGCTACACCTTC
TRBJ1-5,TRBV2,few,-,CASSERRQPQHF,TGTGCCAGCAGTGAAAGGAGGCAGCCCCAGCATTTT
TRBJ2-3,TRBV10-3,few,-,CAISEAGMGVTDTQYF,TGTGCCATCAGTGAGGCGGGGATGGGGGTCACAGATACGCAGTATTTT
TRBJ1-2,TRBV7-2,-,-,CASSHDVGGYGYTF,TGTGCCAGCAGTCACGACGTCGGGGGGTATGGCTACACCTTC
TRBJ1-2,TRBV18,-,TRBD1,CASSGQGLYGYTF,TGTGCCAGCTCTGGACAGGGCCTCTATGGCTACACCTTC
TRBJ2-7,TRBV10-3,many,-,CAISGGGDNAEQYF,TGTGCCATCAGTGGGGGAGGGGACAACGCCGAGCAGTACTTC
TRBJ1-4,TRBV7-9,few,-,CASSKTGPNEKLFF,TGTGCCAGCAGCAAAACAGGACCAAATGAAAAACTGTTTTTT
TRBJ2-4,TRBV7-2,many,TRBD1,CASSVDRGSQYF,TGTGCCAGCAGCGTCGACAGGGGCTCACAGTACTTC
TRBJ2-4,TRBV7-2,few,TRBD2,CASGREGRSIQYF,TGTGCCAGCGGGCGGGAGGGTCGGAGCATTCAGTACTTC
TRBJ1-3,TRBV5-4,few,-,CASSLISSGNTIYF,TGTGCCAGCAGCTTGATCAGCTCTGGAAACACCATATATTTT
TRBJ1-2,TRBV6-6,few,TRBD1,CASSPRQGQGYTF,TGTGCCAGCAGTCCACGACAGGGGCAAGGCTACACCTTC
TRBJ2-5,TRBV7-2,few,TRBD2,CASSAGTSGGETQYF,TGTGCCAGCAGCGCAGGGACTAGCGGGGGAGAGACCCAGTACTTC
TRBJ2-1,TRBV6-5,few,-,CASSTRGEQFF,TGTGCCAGCAGTACTCGCGGTGAGCAGTTCTTC
TRBJ1-2,TRBV7-2,-,-,CASSFGGAYGYTF,TGTGCCAGCAGCTTTGGGGGGGCCTATGGCTACACCTTC
TRBJ2-4,TRBV27,few,TRBD2,CARRTTKRILAVAKNIQYF,TGTGCCAGAAGGACTACAAAAAGGATTCTAGCGGTTGCCAAAAACATTCAGTACTTC
TRBJ2-6,TRBV15,-,-,CATSRDFQSGANVLTF,TGTGCCACCAGCAGAGATTTTCAGTCTGGGGCCAACGTCCTGACTTTC
TRBJ2-5,TRBV2,few,TRBD2,CASRTSANQETQYF,TGTGCCAGCCGGACTAGCGCTAACCAAGAGACCCAGTACTTC
TRBJ2-1,TRBV6-1,few,TRBD2,CASVTSASYNEQFF,TGTGCCAGCGTGACTAGCGCTTCCTACAATGAGCAGTTCTTC
TRBJ2-5,TRBV6-6,few,TRBD1,CASSRDRETQYF,TGTGCCAGCAGCCGGGACAGAGAGACCCAGTACTTC
TRBJ1-1,TRBV10-3,few,TRBD1,CAISKTGLNTEAFF,TGTGCCATCAGTAAGACAGGGCTGAACACTGAAGCTTTCTTT
TRBJ1-6,TRBV18,few,TRBD1,CASSTDRGLAPLHF,TGTGCCAGCTCGACGGACAGGGGGCTTGCACCCCTCCACTTT
TRBJ2-2,TRBV11-2,few,TRBD2,CASSPRPTSGGTGELFF,TGTGCCAGCAGCCCCCGACCGACTAGCGGGGGGACAGGGGAGCTGTTTTTT
TRBJ2-5,TRBV29-1,-,TRBD2,CSAGTSGGGPSWETQYF,TGCAGCGCCGGGACTAGCGGGGGGGGACCAAGTTGGGAGACCCAGTACTTC
TRBJ1-3,TRBV29-1,few,TRBD1,CSVERTGVSGNTIYF,TGCAGCGTTGAACGGACAGGGGTTTCTGGAAACACCATATATTTT
TRBJ1-3,TRBV6-1,-,-,CASSDGVIGNTIYF,TGTGCCAGCAGTGACGGGGTAATTGGAAACACCATATATTTT
TRBJ2-6,TRBV7-8,-,-,CASSLAGSPGANVLTF,TGTGCCAGCAGCTTAGCTGGCAGTCCTGGGGCCAACGTCCTGACTTTC
TRBJ1-5,TRBV9,many,TRBD1,CASSGTGTDHQPQHF,TGTGCCAGCAGTGGAACCGGGACAGACCATCAGCCCCAGCATTTT
TRBJ1-1,TRBV13,-,-,CASLLGWMGGGGDEAFF,TGTGCCAGCCTTTTAGGGTGGATGGGGGGTGGAGGAGATGAAGCTTTCTTT
TRBJ2-3,TRBV5-1,-,-,CASSTTGGTDTQYF,TGCGCCAGCAGCACTACGGGGGGCACAGATACGCAGTATTTT
TRBJ2-2,TRBV4-3,-,TRBD1,CASSQGPSGQGTGELFF,TGCGCCAGCAGCCAAGGTCCATCGGGACAGGGGACCGGGGAGCTGTTTTTT
TRBJ1-1,TRBV6-5,-,TRBD1,CASSYSDRLNTEAFF,TGTGCCAGCAGTTACTCGGACAGGTTGAACACTGAAGCTTTCTTT
TRBJ1-6,TRBV6-1,-,TRBD1,CASSDRSTGGSPLHF,TGTGCCAGCAGTGATAGGTCGACAGGGGGATCACCCCTCCACTTT
TRBJ1-1,TRBV2,many,-,CASSIYTEAFF,TGTGCCAGCAGTATATACACTGAAGCTTTCTTT
TRBJ2-7,TRBV7-9,-,TRBD1,CASSSGSGTGFEQYF,TGTGCCAGCAGCTCAGGCTCCGGGACAGGGTTCGAGCAGTACTTC
TRBJ2-5,TRBV9,few,TRBD2,CASSVDTSGGSQETQYF,TGTGCCAGCAGCGTAGATACTAGCGGGGGGTCCCAAGAGACCCAGTACTTC
TRBJ1-2,TRBV6-5,-,-,CASSYSYLYGYTF,TGTGCCAGCAGTTACTCGTATCTCTATGGCTACACCTTC
TRBJ1-3,TRBV4-1,few,TRBD1,CASSQQGQGGNTIYF,TGCGCCAGCAGCCAACAGGGACAGGGAGGAAACACCATATATTTT
TRBJ1-5,TRBV7-9,-,-,CASSLALVRGVEPQHF,TGTGCCAGCAGCTTAGCGCTTGTAAGGGGTGTAGAGCCCCAGCATTTT
TRBJ2-2,TRBV10-3,-,-,CAISAQVTGELFF,TGTGCCATCAGTGCGCAGGTCACCGGGGAGCTGTTTTTT
TRBJ1-5,TRBV10-3,once,-,CAISTGLSNQPQHF,TGTGCCATCAGCACAGGGTTAAGCAATCAGCCCCAGCATTTT
TRBJ2-2,TRBV5-1,-,TRBD2,CASSLLASGGGGTGELFF,TGCGCCAGCAGCTTGTTGGCTAGCGGGGGAGGCGGCACCGGGGAGCTGTTTTTT
TRBJ1-1,TRBV6-5,few,TRBD1,CASTRTGITEAFF,TGTGCCAGCACTCGGACAGGGATCACTGAAGCTTTCTTT
TRBJ2-5,TRBV27,few,-,CASSFTGTRYQETQYF,TGTGCCAGCAGTTTCACCGGGACACGGTACCAAGAGACCCAGTACTTC
TRBJ2-1,TRBV7-8,-,-,CASNAPVGSNEQFF,TGTGCCAGCAACGCTCCCGTAGGGAGCAATGAGCAGTTCTTC
TRBJ2-1,TRBV7-2,-,-,CASSPVERAYNEQFF,TGTGCCAGCAGCCCCGTAGAGCGAGCGTACAATGAGCAGTTCTTC
TRBJ1-6,TRBV7-6,-,TRBD1,CASSNGQGYSPLHF,TGTGCCAGCAGCAACGGACAGGGTTATTCACCCCTCCACTTT
TRBJ2-5,TRBV5-1,-,TRBD2,CASSFSATSGNQETQYF,TGCGCCAGCAGCTTTTCAGCGACTAGCGGGAACCAAGAGACCCAGTACTTC
TRBJ1-1,TRBV6-1,-,-,CASSGSRARSRNTEAFF,TGTGCCAGCAGTGGAAGCAGGGCACGAAGCCGGAACACTGAAGCTTTCTTT
TRBJ1-4,TRBV7-2,few,-,CASSLVEQEKLFF,TGTGCCAGCAGCTTAGTGGAACAGGAAAAACTGTTTTTT